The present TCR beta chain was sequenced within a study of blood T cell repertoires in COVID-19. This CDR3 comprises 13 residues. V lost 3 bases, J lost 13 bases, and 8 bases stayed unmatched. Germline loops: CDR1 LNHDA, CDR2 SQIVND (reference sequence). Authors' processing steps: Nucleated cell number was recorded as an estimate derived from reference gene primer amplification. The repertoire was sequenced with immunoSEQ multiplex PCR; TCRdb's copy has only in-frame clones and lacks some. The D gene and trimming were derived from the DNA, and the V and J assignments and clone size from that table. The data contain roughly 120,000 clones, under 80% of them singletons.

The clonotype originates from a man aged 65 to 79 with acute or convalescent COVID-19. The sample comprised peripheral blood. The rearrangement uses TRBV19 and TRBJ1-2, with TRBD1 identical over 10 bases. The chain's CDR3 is CASSMWGQGPITF. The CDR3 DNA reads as TGTGCCAGTAGTATGTGGGGACAGGGGCCCATCACCTTC.